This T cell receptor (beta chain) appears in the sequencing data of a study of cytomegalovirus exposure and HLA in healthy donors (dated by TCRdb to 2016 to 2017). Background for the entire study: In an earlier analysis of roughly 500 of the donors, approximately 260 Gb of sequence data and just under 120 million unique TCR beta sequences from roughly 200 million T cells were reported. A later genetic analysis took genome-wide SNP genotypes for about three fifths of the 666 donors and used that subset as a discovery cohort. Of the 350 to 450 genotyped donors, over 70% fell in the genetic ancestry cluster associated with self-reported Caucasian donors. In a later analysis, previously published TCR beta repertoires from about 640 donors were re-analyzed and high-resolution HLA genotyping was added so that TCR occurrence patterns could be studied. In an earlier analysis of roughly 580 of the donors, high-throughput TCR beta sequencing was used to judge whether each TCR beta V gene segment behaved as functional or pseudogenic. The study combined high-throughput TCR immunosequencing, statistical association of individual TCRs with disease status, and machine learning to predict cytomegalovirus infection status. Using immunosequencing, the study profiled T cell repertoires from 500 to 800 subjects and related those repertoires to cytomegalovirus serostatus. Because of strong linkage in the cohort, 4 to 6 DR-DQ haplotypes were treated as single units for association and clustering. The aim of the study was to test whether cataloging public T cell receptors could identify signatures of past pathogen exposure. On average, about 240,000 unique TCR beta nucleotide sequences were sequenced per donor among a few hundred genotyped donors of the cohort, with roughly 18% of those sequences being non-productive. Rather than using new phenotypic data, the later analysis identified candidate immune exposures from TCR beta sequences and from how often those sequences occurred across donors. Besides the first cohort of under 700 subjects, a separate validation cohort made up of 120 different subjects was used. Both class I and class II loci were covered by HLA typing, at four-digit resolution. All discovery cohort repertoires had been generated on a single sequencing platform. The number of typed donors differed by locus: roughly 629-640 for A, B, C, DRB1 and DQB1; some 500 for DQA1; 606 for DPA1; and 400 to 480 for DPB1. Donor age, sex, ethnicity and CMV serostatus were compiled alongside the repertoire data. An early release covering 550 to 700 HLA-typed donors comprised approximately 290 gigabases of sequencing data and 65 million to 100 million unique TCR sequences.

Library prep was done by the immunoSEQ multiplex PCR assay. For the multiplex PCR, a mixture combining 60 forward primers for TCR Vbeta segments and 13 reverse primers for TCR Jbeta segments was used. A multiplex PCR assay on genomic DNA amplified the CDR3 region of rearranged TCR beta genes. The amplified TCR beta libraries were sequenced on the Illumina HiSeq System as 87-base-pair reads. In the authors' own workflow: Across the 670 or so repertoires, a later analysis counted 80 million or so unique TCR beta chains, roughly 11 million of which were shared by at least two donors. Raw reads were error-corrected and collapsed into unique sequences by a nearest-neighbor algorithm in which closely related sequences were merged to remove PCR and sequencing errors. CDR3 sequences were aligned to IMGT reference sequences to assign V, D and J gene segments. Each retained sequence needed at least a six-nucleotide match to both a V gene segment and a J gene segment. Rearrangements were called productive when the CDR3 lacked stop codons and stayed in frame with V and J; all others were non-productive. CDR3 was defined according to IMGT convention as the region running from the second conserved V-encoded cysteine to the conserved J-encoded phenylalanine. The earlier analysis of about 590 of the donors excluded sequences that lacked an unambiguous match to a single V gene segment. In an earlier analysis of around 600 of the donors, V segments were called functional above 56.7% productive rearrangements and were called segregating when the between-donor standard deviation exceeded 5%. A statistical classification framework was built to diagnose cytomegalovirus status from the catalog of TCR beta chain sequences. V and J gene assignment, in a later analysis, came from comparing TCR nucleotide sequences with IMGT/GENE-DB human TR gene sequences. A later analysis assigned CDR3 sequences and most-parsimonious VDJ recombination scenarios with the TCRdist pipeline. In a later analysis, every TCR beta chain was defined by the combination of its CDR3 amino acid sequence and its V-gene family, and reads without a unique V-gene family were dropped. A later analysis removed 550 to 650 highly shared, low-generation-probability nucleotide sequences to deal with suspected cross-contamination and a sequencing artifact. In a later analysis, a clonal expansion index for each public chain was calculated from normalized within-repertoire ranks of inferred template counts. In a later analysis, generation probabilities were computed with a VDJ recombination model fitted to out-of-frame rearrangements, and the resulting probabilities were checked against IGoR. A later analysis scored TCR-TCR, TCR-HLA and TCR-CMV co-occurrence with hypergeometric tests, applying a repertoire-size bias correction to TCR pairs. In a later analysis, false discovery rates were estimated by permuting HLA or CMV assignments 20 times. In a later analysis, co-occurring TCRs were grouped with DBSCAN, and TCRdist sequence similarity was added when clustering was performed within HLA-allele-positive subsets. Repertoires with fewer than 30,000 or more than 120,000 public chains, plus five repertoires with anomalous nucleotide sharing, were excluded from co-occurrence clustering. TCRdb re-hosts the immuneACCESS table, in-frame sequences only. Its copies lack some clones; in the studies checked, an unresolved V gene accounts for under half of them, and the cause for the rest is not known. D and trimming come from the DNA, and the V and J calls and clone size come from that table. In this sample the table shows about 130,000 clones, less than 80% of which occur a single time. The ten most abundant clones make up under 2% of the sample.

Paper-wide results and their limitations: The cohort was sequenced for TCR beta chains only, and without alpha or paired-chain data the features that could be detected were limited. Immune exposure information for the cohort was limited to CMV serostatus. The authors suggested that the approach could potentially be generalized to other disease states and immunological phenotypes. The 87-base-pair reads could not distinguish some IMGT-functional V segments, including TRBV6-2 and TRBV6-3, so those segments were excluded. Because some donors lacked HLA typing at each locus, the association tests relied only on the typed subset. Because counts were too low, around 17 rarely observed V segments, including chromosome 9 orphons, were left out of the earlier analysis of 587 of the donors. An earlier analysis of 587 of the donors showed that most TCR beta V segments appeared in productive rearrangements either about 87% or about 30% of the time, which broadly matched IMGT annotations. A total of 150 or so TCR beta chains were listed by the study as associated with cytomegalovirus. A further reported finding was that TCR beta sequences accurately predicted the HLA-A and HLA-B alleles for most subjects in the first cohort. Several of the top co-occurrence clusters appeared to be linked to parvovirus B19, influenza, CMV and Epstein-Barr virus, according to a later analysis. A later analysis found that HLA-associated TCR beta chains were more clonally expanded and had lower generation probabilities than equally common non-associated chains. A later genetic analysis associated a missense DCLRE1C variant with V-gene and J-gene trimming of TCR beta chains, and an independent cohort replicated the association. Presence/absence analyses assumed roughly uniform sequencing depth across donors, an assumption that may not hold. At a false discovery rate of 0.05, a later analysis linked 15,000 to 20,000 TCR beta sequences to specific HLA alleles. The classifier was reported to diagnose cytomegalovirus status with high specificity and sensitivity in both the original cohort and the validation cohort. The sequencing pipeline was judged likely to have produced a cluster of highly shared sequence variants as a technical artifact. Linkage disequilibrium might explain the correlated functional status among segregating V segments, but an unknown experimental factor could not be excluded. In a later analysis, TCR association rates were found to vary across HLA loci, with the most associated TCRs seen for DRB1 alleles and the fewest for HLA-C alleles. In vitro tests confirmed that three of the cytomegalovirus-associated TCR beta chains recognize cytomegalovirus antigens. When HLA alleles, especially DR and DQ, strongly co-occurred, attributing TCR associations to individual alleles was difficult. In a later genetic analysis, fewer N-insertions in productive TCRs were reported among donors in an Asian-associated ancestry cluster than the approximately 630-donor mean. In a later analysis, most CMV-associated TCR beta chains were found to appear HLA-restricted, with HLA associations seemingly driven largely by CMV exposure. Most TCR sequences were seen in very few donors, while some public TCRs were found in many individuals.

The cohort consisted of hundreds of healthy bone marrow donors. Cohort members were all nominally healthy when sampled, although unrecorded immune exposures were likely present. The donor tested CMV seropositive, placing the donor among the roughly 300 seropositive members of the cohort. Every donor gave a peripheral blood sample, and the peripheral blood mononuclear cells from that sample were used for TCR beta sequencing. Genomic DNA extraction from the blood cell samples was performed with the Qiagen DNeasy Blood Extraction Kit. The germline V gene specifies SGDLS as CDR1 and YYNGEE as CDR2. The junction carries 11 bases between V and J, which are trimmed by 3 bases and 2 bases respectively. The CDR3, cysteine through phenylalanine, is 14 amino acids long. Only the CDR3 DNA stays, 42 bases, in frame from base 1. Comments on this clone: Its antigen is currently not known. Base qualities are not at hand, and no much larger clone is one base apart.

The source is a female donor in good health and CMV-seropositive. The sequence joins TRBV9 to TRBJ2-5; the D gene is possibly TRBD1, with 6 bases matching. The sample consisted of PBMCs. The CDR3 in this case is CASSASGTQETQYF. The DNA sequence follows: TGTGCCAGCAGCGCGTCCGGGACACAAGAGACCCAGTACTTC.